The 24 T cell receptor beta chains presented below share a single source sample, sequenced in a study of cytotoxic CD8 clonotypes in ibrutinib-treated CLL. The data were produced by immunoSEQ multiplex PCR, yet TCRdb's version contains in-frame clones alone and is incomplete. The sample carries under 150,000 clones, 80% to 85% recorded once. The sample consisted of PBMCs, taken after 24 months of ibrutinib treatment. These receptor sequences come from a human donor with chronic lymphocytic leukemia.

The chain uses TRBV19 and TRBJ1-2, with D perhaps TRBD1 (5 bases). This CDR3 is built from 13 residues. CDR1 and CDR2 (germline): LNHDA, SQIVND (reference sequence). V lost 0 bases to trimming and J lost 10 bases, with 12 bases between them. As DNA, the CDR3 is TGTGCCAGTAGTATAGAGGACGGGGCCTTCTACACCTTC. It yields the protein CASSIEDGAFYTF.

This rearrangement joins TRBV7-2 to TRBJ2-7; D is ambiguous. The CDR3 is 13 residues long. The germline V gene encodes CDR1 SGHTA and CDR2 FQGNSA. Trimming left V 0 bases short and J 3 bases short, with 6 bases between. The CDR3 region has the DNA TGTGCCAGCAGCTTAGCGGCGGTCTACGAGCAGTACTTC. Residues: CASSLAAVYEQYF.

The CDR3 protein is CAWSPPLDEQYF. Written as DNA, the CDR3 is TGTGCCTGGAGTCCCCCCTTGGACGAGCAGTACTTC. The rearrangement joins TRBV30 to TRBJ2-7; D remains unclear. Trimming removed 2 bases from V and 5 bases from J, with 10 bases in between. The CDR3 contains 12 residues. Germline V gene data show CDR1 as GTSNPN and CDR2 as SVGIG (reference sequence).

This chain links TRBV10-3 with TRBJ2-2, with 11 bases matching TRBD1. From germline, CDR1 is ENHRY and CDR2 SYGVKD. V lost 7 bases and J lost 3; bases outside the gene matches: 10. The CDR3 contains 17 residues. For the CDR3, the DNA is TGTGCCATCACCTCTCTCGGACAGGGGGCCTACACCGGGGAGCTGTTTTTT. Encoded protein: CAITSLGQGAYTGELFF.

This clone came up a few times. The chain combines TRBV5-1 with TRBJ2-2; D perhaps matches TRBD1 (6 bases). V lost 3 bases and J lost 5, with 8 bases in between. CDR1 and CDR2 from the germline V gene are SGHRS and YFSETQ. The CDR3 loop spans 13 amino acids. The CDR3 reads CASSYTGTGELFF. The CDR3 nucleotides read TGCGCCAGCAGCTACACAGGGACCGGGGAGCTGTTTTTT.

The chain couples TRBV7-6 to TRBJ1-5, with D maybe TRBD1 (6 bases). The CDR3 is 15 residues long. Germline V gene lookup returns CDR1 SGHVS and CDR2 FNYEAQ. Trimming took 6 bases from V and 2 from J, leaving 14 bases between them. CDR3: CASSRREGGNQPQHF. CDR3 sequence (DNA): TGTGCCAGCAGTCGAAGAGAGGGGGGCAATCAGCCCCAGCATTTT. Full variable domain (outside the CDR3, taken from reference TRBV7-6 and TRBJ1-5): GAGVSQSPRYKVTKRGQDVALRCDPISGHVSLYWYRQALGQGPEFLTYFNYEAQQDKSGLPNDRFSAERPEGSISTLTIQRTEQRDSAMYRCASSRREGGNQPQHFGDGTRLSIL.

The chain carries TRBV29-1 and TRBJ2-1, with 8 bases aligning to TRBD1. CDR1 and CDR2 (germline): SQVTM, ANQGSEA. With 0 bases clipped from V and 6 bases from J, the junction kept 10 bases outside the gene matches. There are 16 residues in the CDR3. CDR3 amino acids: CSVEESGQGAVNEQFF. For the CDR3, the DNA is TGCAGCGTTGAAGAGTCGGGGCAGGGGGCGGTCAATGAGCAGTTCTTC.

V is TRBV28 and J is TRBJ1-1; TRBD1 aligns across 7 bases. J gave up 4 bases and V 4 bases, and 21 bases lay outside the gene matches. The CDR3 has 19 residues. Germline V gene data show CDR1 as MDHEN and CDR2 as SYDVKM. CDR3 bases: TGTGCCAGCAGTTCCCCTTTTGCGTCACTACAGGGGAAAGTCACTGAAGCTTTCTTT. Encoded protein: CASSSPFASLQGKVTEAFF.

V usage is TRBV19 and J usage is TRBJ2-3; tentatively, D is TRBD1 (7 bases). Germline V gene data show CDR1 as LNHDA and CDR2 as SQIVND (reference sequence). Between the trimmed V and J ends, which lost 3 bases and 1 base, there was a span of 14 bases. CDR3 length: 16 residues. DNA for the CDR3: TGTGCCAGTAGTATGGAGGGGGCGCAAGGCACAGATACGCAGTATTTT. Translation gives CASSMEGAQGTDTQYF.

This chain joins TRBV5-6 and TRBJ1-5, with D possibly matching TRBD1 (6 bases). V was trimmed by 3 bases and J by 11 bases, leaving 15 bases between them. Germline V gene sequence: CDR1 SGHDT, CDR2 YYEEEE. This CDR3 spans 13 amino acids. CDR3 loop: CASSSTSTGAQHF. The CDR3 coding sequence is TGTGCCAGCAGCTCGACCTCGACAGGTGCCCAGCATTTT.

The chain is built from TRBV5-4 and TRBJ2-3; D remains unclear. CDR1 is SGHNT, CDR2 YYREEE, per germline (reference sequence). Trimming took 4 bases from V and 0 from J, leaving 12 bases between them. The CDR3 runs 15 residues. CDR3 protein: CASSPAARSTDTQYF. In nucleotides, the CDR3 is TGTGCCAGCAGCCCGGCGGCGAGGAGCACAGATACGCAGTATTTT.

This clone was detected a few times. This chain uses TRBV14 with TRBJ2-1; D is undetermined. The CDR3 totals 13 residues. Trimming stripped 1 base from V and 12 bases from J, with 13 bases between. Germline CDR1 reads SGHDN; CDR2 reads FVKESK. For the CDR3, the DNA is TGTGCCAGCAGCCAAGTCCGGCAGGTGGGGCAGTTCTTC. Encoded protein: CASSQVRQVGQFF.

The gene calls are TRBV25-1 and TRBJ1-4; D is perhaps TRBD1 (6 bases). CDR3 length: 14 amino acids. V lost 7 bases and J 5 bases, leaving 14 bases between the germline ends. In germline, CDR1 is MGHDK, CDR2 SYGVNS. CDR3 DNA: TGTGCCAGCACTTCTGGGGGGCCGAATGAAAAACTGTTTTTT. The encoded protein is CASTSGGPNEKLFF.

The chain couples TRBV18 to TRBJ1-4; a possible D gene is TRBD1 (6 bases). V lost 3 bases and J lost 8, with 16 bases in between. The CDR3 is made up of 15 amino acids. Germline V lookup: CDR1 KGHSH, CDR2 LQKENI. CDR3 nucleotide sequence: TGTGCCAGCTCACCTGCACAGGGCAAGTCAGAAAAACTGTTTTTT. Its protein product is CASSPAQGKSEKLFF.

This rearrangement joins TRBV23-1 to TRBJ2-7, with D maybe TRBD2 (6 bases). TRBV23-1 is filed as an ORF, its function uncertain. CDR3 length: 13 residues. Trimming stripped 0 bases from V and 5 bases from J, with 8 bases between. CDR3 residues: CASSQSSGDEQYF. The DNA of the CDR3 is TGCGCCAGCAGTCAATCCTCGGGAGACGAGCAGTACTTC.

CDR3 nucleotide sequence: TGTGCCAGCAGGCAACGACCGGGACAGGGGACTTCCGGGGAGCTGTTTTTT. Its protein product is CASRQRPGQGTSGELFF. The chain combines TRBV11-3 with TRBJ2-2; 10 positions match TRBD1. Germline V CDR1 and CDR2: SGHNT, YENEEA. The CDR3 has 17 amino acids. The V segment lost 6 bases and the J segment 6 bases; nucleotides outside the gene matches: 13.

The chain has TRBV6-1 and TRBJ2-6; D ambiguous. CDR1 and CDR2 (germline): MNHNS, SASEGT. V lost 2 bases, J lost 0 bases, and 5 bases lay in between. The CDR3 loop spans 15 amino acids. DNA of the CDR3: TGTGCCAGCAGTGAACGGCCCTCTGGGGCCAACGTCCTGACTTTC. Encoded protein: CASSERPSGANVLTF.

The chain has TRBV30 and TRBJ1-4; D ambiguous. The CDR3 is 13 amino acids. V was trimmed by 0 bases and J by 7 bases, leaving 9 bases between them. Germline V CDR1 and CDR2: GTSNPN, SVGIG (reference sequence). The CDR3 sequence is CAWSVFVGEKLFF. The CDR3 DNA reads as TGTGCCTGGAGTGTGTTTGTAGGTGAAAAACTGTTTTTT. The whole variable domain, remainder taken from reference TRBV30 and TRBJ1-4, is SQTIHQWPATLVQPVGSPLSLECTVEGTSNPNLYWYRQAAGRGLQLLFYSVGIGQISSEVPQNLSASRPQDRQFILSSKKLLLSDSGFYLCAWSVFVGEKLFFGSGTQLSVL.

The rearrangement joins TRBV4-2 to TRBJ1-5; a possible D gene is TRBD1 (5 bases). V shed 4 bases and J shed 4 bases, with 8 bases lying between them. Germline V gene sequence: CDR1 LGHNA, CDR2 YNFKEQ. The CDR3 contains 13 residues. The CDR3 loop is CASSRQLNQPQHF. In DNA, the CDR3 is TGTGCCAGCAGCCGACAGTTAAATCAGCCCCAGCATTTT.

This clone was counted once. The chain recombines TRBV27 with TRBJ1-1; 7 bases match TRBD1. The CDR3 runs 12 residues. The germline V gene has CDR1 MNHEY and CDR2 SMNVEV (reference sequence). Trimming at V came to 8 bases and at J to 5 bases, leaving 5 bases not matched to a gene. In nucleotides, the CDR3 is TGTGCCAGCCGACAGGGTTGGACTGAAGCTTTCTTT. As protein: CASRQGWTEAFF.

The gene calls are TRBV10-1 and TRBJ1-1; D unresolved. CDR1 WNHNN and CDR2 SYGVQD come from the germline V gene (reference sequence). The CDR3 loop spans 14 amino acids. Between the trimmed V and J ends, which lost 10 bases and 1 base, there was a span of 16 bases. The CDR3 DNA reads as TGCGCCACCCCACCGAGAGGGAGGAACACTGAAGCTTTCTTT. Its translation: CATPPRGRNTEAFF.

The chain uses TRBV7-2 and TRBJ2-2; 15 nucleotides align to TRBD2. The CDR3 is made up of 17 amino acids. Germline V gene lookup returns CDR1 SGHTA and CDR2 FQGNSA. J lost 7 bases, V lost 5 bases, and 8 bases had no gene match. CDR3 DNA sequence: TGTGCCAGCAGCGACGGGACTAGCGGGGGGAGAGGCGGGGAGCTGTTTTTT. As protein: CASSDGTSGGRGGELFF.

V gene TRBV7-9 combines with J gene TRBJ1-5; maybe TRBD1 (6 bases). CDR1 is SEHNR, CDR2 FQNEAQ, per germline (reference sequence). This CDR3 spans 19 amino acids. The V and J ends lost 5 bases and 1 base respectively, with 24 bases between them. Here the CDR3 reads CASSALGQGKVWSNQPQHF. The DNA of the CDR3 is TGTGCCAGCAGCGCTTTGGGTCAGGGGAAAGTTTGGAGCAATCAGCCCCAGCATTTT.

V gene TRBV5-1 combines with J gene TRBJ2-7; D is possibly TRBD1 (5 bases). This CDR3 has 15 residues. From germline, CDR1 is SGHRS and CDR2 YFSETQ. V lost 1 base and J 5 bases, leaving 16 bases between the germline ends. The chain's CDR3 is CASSLPQGEGHEQYF. CDR3 coding DNA: TGCGCCAGCAGCTTGCCCCAGGGCGAAGGCCACGAGCAGTACTTC.